This T cell receptor (beta chain) came from a study of regulatory T cells in long-lasting Graves disease. The sample holds a few counts of this clonotype. Building the TCR beta libraries relied on iRepertoire HTBI primers, and CDR3 regions underwent Arm-PCR. Each CDR3 protein is one row after TCRdb ran MiXCR on the multiplex PCR reads. The sample lists about 620,000 distinct CDR3 sequences; around 17% were seen once. The V and J ends lost 4 bases and 4 bases, in that order; junction bases with no gene match: 7. Looked up from germline, CDR1 is SGHRS and CDR2 is YFSETQ. CDR3 size: 16 residues. The time point: newly diagnosed GD, antithyroid drugs for less than 3 months. PBMC-extracted RNA yielded the TCR library. In addition, the sample was reused for a study of T cells in Graves' hyperthyroidism and ophthalmopathy.

The receptor was derived from a woman under 40 with Graves disease. The sample here was peripheral blood mononuclear cells (PBMCs), taken at new diagnosis, from a patient treated with antithyroid drugs. The chain uses TRBV5-1 and TRBJ2-3; 12 bases are shared with TRBD2. CDR3 in DNA: TGCGCCAGCAGCCCACTAGCGGGAGGTATCCCAGATACGCAGTATTTT. Translating gives CASSPLAGGIPDTQYF.